Listed below are T cell receptor beta chains from one sample, sequenced in a study of OX40 agonist ivuxolimab in advanced cancers. Profiling relied on immunoSEQ multiplex PCR, and the TCRdb table lists in-frame clones only, not all of them. This sample has 76,000 or so clones, with about nine tenths found just once. The sample in question was CD4+ or CD8+ T cells sorted from blood, obtained in a trial of the OX40 agonist ivuxolimab. These receptors all come from an adult with an advanced solid tumor such as melanoma, head and neck, liver or kidney cancer. Each CDR3 is given with its conserved first and last residue. A D gene is named only where the DNA matches it firmly. A clone size is listed for some rows: how often the clone was seen (once, few, many), or a class if it is expanded.

j_gene: TRBJ1-1
abundance: .
d_gene: TRBD1
v_gene: TRBV18
CDR3aa: CASSPHPPTGGGEAFF
CDR3nt: TGTGCCAGCTCACCGCACCCCCCGACAGGGGGCGGTGAAGCTTTCTTT

j_gene: TRBJ2-5
abundance: once
d_gene: .
v_gene: TRBV16
CDR3aa: CASSQRETQYF
CDR3nt: TGTGCCAGCAGCCAAAGAGAGACCCAGTACTTC

j_gene: TRBJ2-5
abundance: .
d_gene: TRBD2
v_gene: TRBV7-2
CDR3aa: CASSFSGTQETQYF
CDR3nt: TGTGCCAGCAGCTTTAGCGGGACCCAAGAGACCCAGTACTTC

j_gene: TRBJ2-5
abundance: .
d_gene: TRBD1
v_gene: TRBV7-9
CDR3aa: CASSSYRGPYQETQYF
CDR3nt: TGTGCCAGCAGCTCGTACAGGGGACCGTACCAAGAGACCCAGTACTTC

j_gene: TRBJ2-2
abundance: .
d_gene: .
v_gene: TRBV11-3
CDR3aa: CASSLDSTGELFF
CDR3nt: TGTGCCAGCAGCTTAGATAGCACCGGGGAGCTGTTTTTT

j_gene: TRBJ2-5
abundance: .
d_gene: .
v_gene: TRBV9
CDR3aa: CASSESRLFQETQYF
CDR3nt: TGTGCCAGCAGCGAATCGCGACTGTTCCAAGAGACCCAGTACTTC

j_gene: TRBJ2-1
abundance: .
d_gene: .
v_gene: TRBV5-1
CDR3aa: CASSLYGGVSYNEQFF
CDR3nt: TGCGCCAGCAGCCTTTATGGGGGAGTCTCCTACAATGAGCAGTTCTTC

j_gene: TRBJ1-2
abundance: .
d_gene: TRBD1
v_gene: TRBV5-1
CDR3aa: CASSFGTANYGYTF
CDR3nt: TGCGCCAGCAGCTTTGGGACAGCTAACTATGGCTACACCTTC

j_gene: TRBJ1-4
abundance: .
d_gene: .
v_gene: TRBV4-1
CDR3aa: CASSQGGGGEKLFF
CDR3nt: TGCGCCAGCAGCCAAGGGGGAGGCGGTGAAAAACTGTTTTTT

j_gene: TRBJ1-3
abundance: .
d_gene: .
v_gene: TRBV6-4
CDR3aa: CASSAEVTPGNTIYF
CDR3nt: TGTGCCAGCAGTGCCGAGGTGACCCCTGGAAACACCATATATTTT

j_gene: TRBJ1-6
abundance: .
d_gene: .
v_gene: TRBV13
CDR3aa: CASSLGRQGSAPLHF
CDR3nt: TGTGCCAGCAGCTTAGGCCGGCAGGGAAGTGCACCCCTCCACTTT

j_gene: TRBJ2-5
abundance: .
d_gene: .
v_gene: TRBV18
CDR3aa: CASSPRQETQYF
CDR3nt: TGTGCCAGCTCCCCCCGCCAAGAGACCCAGTACTTC

j_gene: TRBJ1-1
abundance: .
d_gene: .
v_gene: TRBV7-3
CDR3aa: CASSFKAGSGTEAFF
CDR3nt: TGTGCCAGCAGCTTTAAAGCAGGGTCAGGCACTGAAGCTTTCTTT

j_gene: TRBJ2-4
abundance: .
d_gene: .
v_gene: TRBV6-5
CDR3aa: CASSYSSRLKNIQYF
CDR3nt: TGTGCCAGCAGTTACTCCAGTCGGCTGAAAAACATTCAGTACTTC

j_gene: TRBJ2-7
abundance: few
d_gene: .
v_gene: TRBV5-1
CDR3aa: CASSLPPDRVEQYF
CDR3nt: TGCGCCAGCAGCTTGCCACCGGACAGAGTCGAGCAGTACTTC

j_gene: TRBJ1-6
abundance: .
d_gene: .
v_gene: TRBV11-2
CDR3aa: CASSLVGDNSPLHF
CDR3nt: TGTGCCAGCAGCTTAGTGGGGGATAATTCACCCCTCCACTTT

j_gene: TRBJ2-7
abundance: .
d_gene: TRBD2
v_gene: TRBV5-4
CDR3aa: CASSPGTSGTYEQYF
CDR3nt: TGTGCCAGCAGCCCCGGGACTAGTGGGACCTACGAGCAGTACTTC

j_gene: TRBJ2-6
abundance: .
d_gene: .
v_gene: TRBV7-8
CDR3aa: CASSFGLHRGVLTF
CDR3nt: TGTGCCAGCAGCTTCGGACTGCATCGCGGCGTCCTGACTTTC

j_gene: TRBJ2-1
abundance: few
d_gene: TRBD1
v_gene: TRBV11-2
CDR3aa: CASSLVQGALFF
CDR3nt: TGTGCCAGCAGCTTAGTACAGGGGGCTCTGTTCTTC

j_gene: TRBJ2-3
abundance: .
d_gene: .
v_gene: TRBV7-9
CDR3aa: CASSSYRGGDTQYF
CDR3nt: TGTGCCAGCAGCTCTTACAGGGGAGGAGATACGCAGTATTTT

j_gene: TRBJ2-5
abundance: .
d_gene: TRBD1
v_gene: TRBV30
CDR3aa: CAWGTGGVTQYF
CDR3nt: TGTGCCTGGGGGACAGGGGGGGTGACCCAGTACTTC

j_gene: TRBJ2-1
abundance: .
d_gene: .
v_gene: TRBV15
CDR3aa: CATSRDDGRNEQFF
CDR3nt: TGTGCCACCAGCAGAGATGACGGGCGAAATGAGCAGTTCTTC

j_gene: TRBJ2-6
abundance: .
d_gene: .
v_gene: TRBV19
CDR3aa: CASSIVQGSGANVLTF
CDR3nt: TGTGCCAGTAGTATAGTGCAGGGGTCTGGGGCCAACGTCCTGACTTTC

j_gene: TRBJ1-6
abundance: .
d_gene: TRBD1
v_gene: TRBV18
CDR3aa: CASSPQGQGASLHF
CDR3nt: TGTGCCAGCTCACCACAGGGACAGGGGGCGTCCCTCCACTTT

j_gene: TRBJ2-7
abundance: .
d_gene: .
v_gene: TRBV5-4
CDR3aa: CASSLYSREQYF
CDR3nt: TGTGCCAGCAGCTTGTATTCGCGGGAGCAGTACTTC

j_gene: TRBJ1-5
abundance: .
d_gene: TRBD1
v_gene: TRBV2
CDR3aa: CASQGTGGNQPQHF
CDR3nt: TGTGCCTCTCAGGGGACAGGGGGCAATCAGCCCCAGCATTTT

j_gene: TRBJ2-1
abundance: .
d_gene: TRBD2
v_gene: TRBV9
CDR3aa: CASSGGLAYNEQFF
CDR3nt: TGTGCCAGCAGCGGGGGACTAGCATACAATGAGCAGTTCTTC

j_gene: TRBJ1-4
abundance: .
d_gene: .
v_gene: TRBV7-2
CDR3aa: CASSLVGLNEKLFF
CDR3nt: TGTGCCAGCAGCTTAGTGGGATTAAATGAAAAACTGTTTTTT

j_gene: TRBJ2-1
abundance: .
d_gene: TRBD1
v_gene: TRBV30
CDR3aa: CAWSTEGTGFF
CDR3nt: TGTGCCTGGAGTACGGAAGGGACAGGCTTCTTC

j_gene: TRBJ1-1
abundance: .
d_gene: .
v_gene: TRBV2
CDR3aa: CASSVDRSSSEAFF
CDR3nt: TGTGCCAGCAGTGTTGACAGGTCGAGCTCTGAAGCTTTCTTT

j_gene: TRBJ2-1
abundance: .
d_gene: .
v_gene: TRBV5-6
CDR3aa: CASSSLPQSFNEQFF
CDR3nt: TGTGCCAGCAGTTCTTTACCCCAAAGCTTCAATGAGCAGTTCTTC

j_gene: TRBJ1-6
abundance: .
d_gene: .
v_gene: TRBV29-1
CDR3aa: CSVNQGVGSPLHF
CDR3nt: TGCAGCGTTAATCAGGGCGTAGGATCACCCCTCCACTTT

j_gene: TRBJ1-5
abundance: .
d_gene: .
v_gene: TRBV6-6
CDR3aa: CASTIRGGVKGQPQHF
CDR3nt: TGTGCCAGCACCATCAGGGGAGGGGTGAAAGGGCAGCCCCAGCATTTT

j_gene: TRBJ1-2
abundance: .
d_gene: .
v_gene: TRBV5-4
CDR3aa: CASSSSSGQRGYTF
CDR3nt: .

j_gene: TRBJ2-1
abundance: .
d_gene: .
v_gene: TRBV29-1
CDR3aa: CSVGQGRANEQFF
CDR3nt: TGCAGCGTTGGACAGGGGAGGGCCAATGAGCAGTTCTTC

j_gene: TRBJ1-5
abundance: .
d_gene: .
v_gene: TRBV27
CDR3aa: CASSLGGVDQPQHF
CDR3nt: TGTGCCAGCAGTCTAGGGGGAGTGGATCAGCCCCAGCATTTT

j_gene: TRBJ2-5
abundance: .
d_gene: .
v_gene: TRBV29-1
CDR3aa: CSGVRYREEAQYF
CDR3nt: TGCAGCGGGGTGAGATACAGGGAAGAGGCCCAGTACTTC

j_gene: TRBJ1-5
abundance: few
d_gene: TRBD1
v_gene: TRBV28
CDR3aa: CASSPLRDRAGQPQHF
CDR3nt: TGTGCCAGCAGCCCCTTGCGGGACAGGGCAGGTCAGCCCCAGCATTTT

j_gene: TRBJ2-1
abundance: .
d_gene: .
v_gene: TRBV25-1
CDR3aa: CASSGEPTYNEQFF
CDR3nt: TGTGCCAGCAGTGGCGAACCTACCTACAATGAGCAGTTCTTC

j_gene: TRBJ2-3
abundance: .
d_gene: .
v_gene: TRBV5-1
CDR3aa: CASSFVRTGGPTDTQYF
CDR3nt: TGCGCCAGCAGCTTTGTAAGAACGGGGGGCCCTACAGATACGCAGTATTTT

j_gene: TRBJ2-7
abundance: .
d_gene: .
v_gene: TRBV20-1
CDR3aa: CSAELGPQNEF
CDR3nt: TGCAGTGCAGAGCTTGGGCCACAAAACGAATTC